This TCR beta chain was recovered during a study of blood T cell repertoires in COVID-19. Turning to the study itself: The study drew acute and convalescent COVID-19 samples from the United States, Italy and Spain. From T cells, B-cell-depleted T cells, or PBMCs came the material, which was cDNA or gDNA.

The V gene's germline CDR1 is MNHNS and CDR2 SASEGT. The CDR3 spans 15 residues. Unmatched junction bases numbered 2, after V lost 2 bases and J lost 0 bases. Repertoires were generated with immunoSEQ multiplex PCR, while TCRdb's copy carries only in-frame clones and drops some. Among just over 250,000 clones listed, approximately 92% were seen once. Patients at the Seattle site were enrolled during active infection and followed longitudinally. The sample was peripheral blood. The sequence derives from a person under 30 with COVID-19, enrolled during active disease. This chain uses TRBV6-1 with TRBJ2-5; 8 bases align to TRBD2. The CDR3 DNA is TGTGCCAGCAGTGAATTAGCGGGGAACCAAGAGACCCAGTACTTC. Its translation is CASSELAGNQETQYF.